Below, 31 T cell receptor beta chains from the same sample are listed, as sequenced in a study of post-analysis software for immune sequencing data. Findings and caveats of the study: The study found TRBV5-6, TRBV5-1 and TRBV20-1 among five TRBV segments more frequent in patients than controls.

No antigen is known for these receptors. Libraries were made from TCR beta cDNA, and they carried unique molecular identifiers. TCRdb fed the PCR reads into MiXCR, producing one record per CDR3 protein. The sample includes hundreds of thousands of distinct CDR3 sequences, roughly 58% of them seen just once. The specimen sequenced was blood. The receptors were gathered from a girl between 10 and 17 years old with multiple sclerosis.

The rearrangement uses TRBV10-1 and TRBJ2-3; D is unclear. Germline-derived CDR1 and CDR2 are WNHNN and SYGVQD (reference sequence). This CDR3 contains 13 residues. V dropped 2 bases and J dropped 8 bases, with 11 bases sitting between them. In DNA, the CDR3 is TGCGCCAGCAGTGAGACGGTCGGTGTTACGCAGTATTTT. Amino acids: CASSETVGVTQYF.

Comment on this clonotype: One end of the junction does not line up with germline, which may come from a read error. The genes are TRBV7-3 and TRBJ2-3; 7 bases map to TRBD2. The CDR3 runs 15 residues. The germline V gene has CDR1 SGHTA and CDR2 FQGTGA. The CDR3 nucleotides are TGTGCCAGCAGCTTAACAGCGGGACCGGGGGATACGCTGTATTTT. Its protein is CASSLTAGPGDTLYF.

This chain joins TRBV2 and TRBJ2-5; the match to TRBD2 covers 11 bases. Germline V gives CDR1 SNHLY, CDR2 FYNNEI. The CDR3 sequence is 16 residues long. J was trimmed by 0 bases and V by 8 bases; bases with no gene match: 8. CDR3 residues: CASEYPSGGNQETQYF. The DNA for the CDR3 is TGTGCCAGCGAATATCCTAGCGGGGGGAACCAAGAGACCCAGTACTTC. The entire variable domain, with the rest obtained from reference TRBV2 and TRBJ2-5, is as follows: EPEVTQTPSHQVTQMGQEVILRCVPISNHLYFYWYRQILGQKVEFLVSFYNNEISEKSEIFDDQFSVERPDGSNFTLKIRSTKLEDSAMYFCASEYPSGGNQETQYFGPGTRLLVL.

The CDR3 region is CASSKVRASQETQYF. As DNA, the CDR3 is TGTGCCAGCAGCAAAGTACGGGCCTCCCAAGAGACCCAGTACTTC. The rearrangement uses TRBV21-1 and TRBJ2-5; TRBD2, the table's D call, was not compared with the DNA. TRBV21-1 is marked as a pseudogene. CDR3 length: 15 residues.

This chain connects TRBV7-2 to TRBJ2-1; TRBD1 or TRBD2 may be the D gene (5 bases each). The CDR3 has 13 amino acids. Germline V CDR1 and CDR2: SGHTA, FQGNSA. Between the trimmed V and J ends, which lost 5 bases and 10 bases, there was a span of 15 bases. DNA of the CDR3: TGTGCCAGCAGCCCAACGGGGACGGGAGAGCAGTTCTTC. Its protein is CASSPTGTGEQFF.

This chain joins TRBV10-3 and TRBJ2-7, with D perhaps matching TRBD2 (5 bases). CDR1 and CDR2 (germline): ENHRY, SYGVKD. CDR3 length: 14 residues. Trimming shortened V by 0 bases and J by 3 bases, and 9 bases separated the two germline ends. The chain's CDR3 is CAISESLAGYEQYF. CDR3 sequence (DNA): TGTGCCATCAGTGAGTCTCTAGCTGGCTACGAGCAGTACTTC.

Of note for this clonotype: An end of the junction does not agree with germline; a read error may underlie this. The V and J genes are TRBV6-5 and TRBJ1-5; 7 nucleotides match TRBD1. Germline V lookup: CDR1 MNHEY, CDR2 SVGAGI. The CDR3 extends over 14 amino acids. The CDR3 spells CANSYLQGVQPQHF. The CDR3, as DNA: TGTGCCAACAGTTACTTGCAGGGGGTTCAGCCCCAGCATTTT.

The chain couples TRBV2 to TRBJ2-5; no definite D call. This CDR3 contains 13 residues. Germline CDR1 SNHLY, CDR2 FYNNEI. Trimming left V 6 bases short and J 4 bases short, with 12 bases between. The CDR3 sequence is CASRADKGETQYF. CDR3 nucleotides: TGTGCCAGCAGAGCCGACAAGGGAGAGACCCAGTACTTC.

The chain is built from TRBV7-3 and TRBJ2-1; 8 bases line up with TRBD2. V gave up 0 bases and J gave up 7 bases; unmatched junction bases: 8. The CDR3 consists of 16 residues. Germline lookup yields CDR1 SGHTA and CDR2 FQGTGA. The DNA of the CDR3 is TGTGCCAGCAGCTTAACCCCGGGACTAGGGTCGAATGAGCAGTTCTTC. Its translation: CASSLTPGLGSNEQFF.

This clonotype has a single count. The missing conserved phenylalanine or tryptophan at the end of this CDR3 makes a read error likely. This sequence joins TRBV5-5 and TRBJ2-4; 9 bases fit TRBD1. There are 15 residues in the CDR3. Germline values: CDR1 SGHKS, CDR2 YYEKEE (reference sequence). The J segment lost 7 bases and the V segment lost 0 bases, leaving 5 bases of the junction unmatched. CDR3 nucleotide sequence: TGTGCCAGCAGCTTGGAGGACAGGGGTTATAACATTCAGTACTGC. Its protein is CASSLEDRGYNIQYC.

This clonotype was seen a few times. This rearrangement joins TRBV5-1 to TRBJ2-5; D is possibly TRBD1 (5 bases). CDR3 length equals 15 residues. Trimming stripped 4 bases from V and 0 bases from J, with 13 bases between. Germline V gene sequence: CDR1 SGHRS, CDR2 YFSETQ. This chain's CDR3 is CASSQRTQYQETQYF. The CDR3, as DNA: TGCGCCAGCAGCCAACGGACACAGTACCAAGAGACCCAGTACTTC.

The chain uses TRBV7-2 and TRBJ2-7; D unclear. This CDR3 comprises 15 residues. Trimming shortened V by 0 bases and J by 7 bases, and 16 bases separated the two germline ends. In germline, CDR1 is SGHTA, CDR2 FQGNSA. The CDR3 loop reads CASSLALDDLQEQYF. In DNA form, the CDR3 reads TGTGCCAGCAGCTTAGCGCTAGACGACCTCCAGGAGCAGTACTTC.

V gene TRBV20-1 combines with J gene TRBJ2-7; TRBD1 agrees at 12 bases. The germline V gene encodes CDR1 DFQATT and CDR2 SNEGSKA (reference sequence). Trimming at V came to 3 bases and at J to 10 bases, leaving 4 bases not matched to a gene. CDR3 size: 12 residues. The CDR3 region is CSASMGQGAQYF. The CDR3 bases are TGCAGTGCTAGTATGGGACAGGGGGCACAGTACTTC.

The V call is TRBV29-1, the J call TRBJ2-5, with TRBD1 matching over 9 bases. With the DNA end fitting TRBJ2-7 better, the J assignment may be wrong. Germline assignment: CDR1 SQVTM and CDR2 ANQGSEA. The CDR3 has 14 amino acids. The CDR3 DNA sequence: TGCAGCGTTGTGGGGGACAGGGACACCTACGAGCAGTACTTC. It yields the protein CSVVGDRDTYEQYF.

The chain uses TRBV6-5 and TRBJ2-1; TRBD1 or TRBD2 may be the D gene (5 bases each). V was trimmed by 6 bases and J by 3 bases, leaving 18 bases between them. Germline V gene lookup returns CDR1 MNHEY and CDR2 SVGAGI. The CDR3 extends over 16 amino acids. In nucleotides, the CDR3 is TGTGCCAGCAGAATATTCCGGGACGGAAACTACAATGAGCAGTTCTTC. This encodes CASRIFRDGNYNEQFF.

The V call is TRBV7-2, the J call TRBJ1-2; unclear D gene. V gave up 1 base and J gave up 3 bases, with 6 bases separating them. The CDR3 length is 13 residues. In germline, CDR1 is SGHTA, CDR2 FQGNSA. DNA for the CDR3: TGTGCCAGCAGCTTAGTCACAGACTATGGCTACACCTTC. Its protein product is CASSLVTDYGYTF.

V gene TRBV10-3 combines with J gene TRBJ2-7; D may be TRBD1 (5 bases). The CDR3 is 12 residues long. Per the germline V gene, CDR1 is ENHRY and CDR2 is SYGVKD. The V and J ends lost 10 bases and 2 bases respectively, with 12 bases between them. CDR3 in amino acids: CATVDTTYEQYF. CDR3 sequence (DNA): TGTGCCACCGTGGACACAACCTACGAGCAGTACTTC.

This CDR3 reads CSVGRPPETQYF. The CDR3 DNA follows: TGCAGCGTTGGTAGACCCCCCGAGACCCAGTACTTC. V is TRBV29-1 and J is TRBJ2-5; D remains ambiguous. The CDR3 loop spans 12 amino acids. The V end lost 4 bases, the J end lost 5 bases, and 11 bases lay between the germline ends. Germline V gives CDR1 SQVTM, CDR2 ANQGSEA.

The CDR3 loop is CASSPPRTGQETQYF. In DNA form, the CDR3 reads TGCGCCAGCAGCCCTCCCCGGACAGGGCAAGAGACCCAGTACTTC. The J gene is TRBJ2-5, the V gene TRBV5-1; 8 nucleotides match TRBD1. Germline assignment: CDR1 SGHRS and CDR2 YFSETQ. Trimming at V came to 4 bases and at J to 2 bases, leaving 7 bases not matched to a gene. CDR3 length: 15 residues. Using reference TRBV5-1 and TRBJ2-5 for the parts outside the CDR3, the full variable domain is KAGVTQTPRYLIKTRGQQVTLSCSPISGHRSVSWYQQTPGQGLQFLFEYFSETQRNKGNFPGRFSGRQFSNSRSEMNVSTLELGDSALYLCASSPPRTGQETQYFGPGTRLLVL.

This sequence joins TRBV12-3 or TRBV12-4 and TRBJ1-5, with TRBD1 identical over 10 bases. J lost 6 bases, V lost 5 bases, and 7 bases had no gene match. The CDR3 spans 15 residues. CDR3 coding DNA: TGTGCCAGCAGTCCTCGACAGGGGGCCTCTCAGCCCCAGCATTTT. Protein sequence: CASSPRQGASQPQHF.

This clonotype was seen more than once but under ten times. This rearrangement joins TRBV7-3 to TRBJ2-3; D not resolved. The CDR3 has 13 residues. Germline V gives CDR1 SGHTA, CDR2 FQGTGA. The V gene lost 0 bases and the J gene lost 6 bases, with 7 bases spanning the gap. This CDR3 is CASSLTFADTQYF. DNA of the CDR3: TGTGCCAGCAGCTTAACGTTCGCGGATACGCAGTATTTT.

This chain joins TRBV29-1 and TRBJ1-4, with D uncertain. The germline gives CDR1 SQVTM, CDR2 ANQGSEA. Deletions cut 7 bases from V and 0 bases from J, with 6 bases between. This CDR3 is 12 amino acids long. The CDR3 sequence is CSGGATNEKLFF. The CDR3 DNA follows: TGCAGCGGGGGAGCAACTAATGAAAAACTGTTTTTT. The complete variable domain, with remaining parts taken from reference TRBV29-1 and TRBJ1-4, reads SAVISQKPSRDICQRGTSLTIQCQVDSQVTMMFWYRQQPGQSLTLIATANQGSEATYESGFVIDKFPISRPNLTFSTLTVSNMSPEDSSIYLCSGGATNEKLFFGSGTQLSVL.

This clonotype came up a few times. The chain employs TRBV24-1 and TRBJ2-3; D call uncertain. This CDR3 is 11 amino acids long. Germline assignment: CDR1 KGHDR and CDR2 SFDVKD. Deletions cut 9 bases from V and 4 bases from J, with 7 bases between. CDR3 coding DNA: TGTGCCACCGCCCTCGCAGATACGCAGTATTTT. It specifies CATALADTQYF.

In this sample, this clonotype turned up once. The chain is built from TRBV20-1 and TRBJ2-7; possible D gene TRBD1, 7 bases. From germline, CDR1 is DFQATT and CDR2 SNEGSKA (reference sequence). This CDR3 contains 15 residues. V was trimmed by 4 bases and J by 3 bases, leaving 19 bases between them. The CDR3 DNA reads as TGCAGTGCTACTACCAGGGGGGAGCGGGTCTACGAGCAGTACTTC. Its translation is CSATTRGERVYEQYF.

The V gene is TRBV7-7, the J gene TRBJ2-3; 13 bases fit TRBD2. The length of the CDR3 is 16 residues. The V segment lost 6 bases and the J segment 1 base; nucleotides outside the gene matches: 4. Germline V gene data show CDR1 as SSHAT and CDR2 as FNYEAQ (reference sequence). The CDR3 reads CASSRLAGGRTDTQYF. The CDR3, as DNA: TGTGCCAGCAGTCGACTAGCGGGGGGTCGCACAGATACGCAGTATTTT.

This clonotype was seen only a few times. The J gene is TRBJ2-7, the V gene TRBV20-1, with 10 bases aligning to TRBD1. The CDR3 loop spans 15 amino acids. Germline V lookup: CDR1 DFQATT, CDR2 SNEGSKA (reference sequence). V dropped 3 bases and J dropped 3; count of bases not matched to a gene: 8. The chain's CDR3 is CSARDRGLVGYEQYF. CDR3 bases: TGCAGTGCTAGGGACAGGGGGTTGGTCGGCTACGAGCAGTACTTC.

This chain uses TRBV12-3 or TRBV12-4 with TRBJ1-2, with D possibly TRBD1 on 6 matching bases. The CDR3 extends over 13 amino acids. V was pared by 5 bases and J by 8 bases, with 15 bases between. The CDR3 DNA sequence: TGTGCCAGCAGTCAAGAGGGGGTTCAGGGCTACACCTTC. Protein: CASSQEGVQGYTF.

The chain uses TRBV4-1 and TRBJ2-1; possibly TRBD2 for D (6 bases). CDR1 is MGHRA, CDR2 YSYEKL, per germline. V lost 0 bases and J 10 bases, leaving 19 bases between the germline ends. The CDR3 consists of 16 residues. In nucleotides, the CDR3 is TGCGCCAGCAGCCAAGAGGTCCCCGGGACTCTGGGGGAGCAGTTCTTC. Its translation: CASSQEVPGTLGEQFF.

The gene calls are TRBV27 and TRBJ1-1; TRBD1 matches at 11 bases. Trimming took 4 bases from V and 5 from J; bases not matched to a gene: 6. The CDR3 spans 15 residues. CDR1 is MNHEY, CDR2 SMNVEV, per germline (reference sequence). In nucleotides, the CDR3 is TGTGCCAGCAGTTGGGGGACAGGGGGGGAGACTGAAGCTTTCTTT. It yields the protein CASSWGTGGETEAFF.

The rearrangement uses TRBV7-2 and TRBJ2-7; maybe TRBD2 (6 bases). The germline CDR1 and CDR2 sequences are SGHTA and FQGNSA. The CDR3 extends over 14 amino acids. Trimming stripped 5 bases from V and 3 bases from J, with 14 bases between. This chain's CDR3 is CASSVSGPYYEQYF. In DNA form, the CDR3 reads TGTGCCAGCAGCGTCAGCGGGCCCTACTACGAGCAGTACTTC.

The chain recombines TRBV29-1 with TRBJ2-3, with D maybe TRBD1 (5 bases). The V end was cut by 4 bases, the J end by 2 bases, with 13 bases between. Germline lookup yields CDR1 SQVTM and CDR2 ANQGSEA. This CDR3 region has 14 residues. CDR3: CSVVRTLTTDTQYF. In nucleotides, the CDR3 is TGCAGCGTTGTCAGGACATTGACCACAGATACGCAGTATTTT.